These 3 T cell receptor beta chains were sequenced from one sample in a study of cytomegalovirus exposure and HLA in healthy donors. Amplification used 60 Vbeta primers and 13 Jbeta primers. The assay was immunoSEQ multiplex PCR, and TCRdb's table has in-frame clones only and misses some. The table lists 160,000 or so clones, about four fifths of them singletons. The specimen was PBMCs. Receptors were obtained from a woman aged 45-65 years in good health and CMV-seronegative.

This chain's CDR3 is CASSVSSGGATKTQYF. The CDR3 nucleotides are TGTGCCAGCAGCGTCTCTAGCGGGGGGGCCACGAAGACCCAGTACTTC. The chain joins TRBV7-2 to TRBJ2-5, with 12 bases fitting TRBD2. V lost 5 bases to trimming and J lost 6 bases; unmatched junction nucleotides: 10. Germline CDR1 SGHTA, CDR2 FQGNSA. The CDR3 consists of 16 residues.

The rearrangement links TRBV5-1 to TRBJ2-1; D is perhaps TRBD1 (6 bases). V lost 3 bases, J lost 8 bases, and 21 bases lay in between. The germline V gene encodes CDR1 SGHRS and CDR2 YFSETQ. CDR3 length: 16 amino acids. The CDR3 nucleotides are TGCGCCAGCAGCTCCTTAGACTTCGGACAGACCCATGAGCAGTTCTTC. Translating it yields CASSSLDFGQTHEQFF.

The chain has TRBV6-5 and TRBJ1-1; D unclear. The CDR3 has 12 residues. Germline CDR1 and CDR2: MNHEY and SVGAGI. V was pared by 5 bases and J by 4 bases, with 8 bases between. Here the CDR3 reads CASSRLSTEAFF. CDR3 DNA sequence: TGTGCCAGCAGTCGTTTGAGCACTGAAGCTTTCTTT.